The rows below give T cell receptor beta chains drawn from one sample of a study of blood T cell repertoires in COVID-19. Clones were read by immunoSEQ multiplex PCR, and TCRdb kept only the in-frame ones, dropping some. The sample holds roughly 130,000 clones; roughly 84% are singletons and the top ten take roughly 3.9%. The sequencing input was PBMCs or T cells enriched from blood (not recorded which). The receptors shown here come from a young woman who had recovered from COVID-19. The CDR3 runs from the conserved cysteine through the conserved F or W. D genes are given only for firm matches. Size tells how often a clone was seen (once, few, many) or the class of an expanded clone, and some rows leave it out.

- | TRBJ2-2 | - | TRBV5-4 | TGTGCCAGCAGCACTATAAACACCGGGGAGCTGTTTTTT | CASSTINTGELFF
TRBD1 | TRBJ2-7 | - | TRBV4-3 | TGCGCCAGCAGCTCCCGACAGGGGTATGGGGAGCAGTACTTC | CASSSRQGYGEQYF
TRBD1 | TRBJ2-7 | - | TRBV5-1 | TGCGCCAGCAGCTCCCGGACAGGAATCGAGCAGTACTTC | CASSSRTGIEQYF
- | TRBJ1-2 | once | TRBV4-3 | TGCGCCAGCAGCCAAGTAAACTGGAAGACGGGCTATGGCTACACCTTC | CASSQVNWKTGYGYTF
- | TRBJ1-5 | once | TRBV28 | TGTGCCACCTTGGGAAGGGGCCGAGGCAATCAGCCCCAGCATTTT | CATLGRGRGNQPQHF
- | TRBJ2-7 | few | TRBV7-2 | TGTGCCAGCAGCTTAGTAGCCGCTCACGAGCAGTACTTC | CASSLVAAHEQYF
- | TRBJ1-4 | few | TRBV4-3 | TGCGCCAGCAGCCAAGAATGGAGTGGAGAAAAACTGTTTTTT | CASSQEWSGEKLFF
TRBD1 | TRBJ1-1 | - | TRBV4-3 | TGCGCCAGCAGCCATGTTTACGGGACAGGGCACACTGAAGCTTTCTTT | CASSHVYGTGHTEAFF
- | TRBJ1-5 | - | TRBV5-5 | TGTGCCAGCAGCTTGGCAGGGTCGGTGGAGCCCCAGCATTTT | CASSLAGSVEPQHF
TRBD1 | TRBJ1-4 | - | TRBV28 | TGTGCCAGCAGTGTGGGACAGGGGATGGCTAATGAAAAACTGTTTTTT | CASSVGQGMANEKLFF
TRBD2 | TRBJ2-3 | - | TRBV30 | TGTGCCTGGGATAGCGGGAGGGGCACAGATACGCAGTATTTT | CAWDSGRGTDTQYF
TRBD1 | TRBJ1-2 | - | TRBV19 | TGTGCCAGTATCCAGACAGGGACCTATGGCTACACCTTC | CASIQTGTYGYTF
- | TRBJ2-7 | - | TRBV7-3 | TGTGCCAGCAGCTTGGACGGAGGGGCCTACGAGCAGTACTTC | CASSLDGGAYEQYF
TRBD2 | TRBJ2-1 | - | TRBV3-1/TRBV3-2 | TGTGCCAGCAGCCAAGGGGGAGGGCCTCGGAATGAGCAGTTCTTC | CASSQGGGPRNEQFF
TRBD1 | TRBJ2-1 | once | TRBV7-9 | TGTGCCAGCAGCTCCATACTGGACAGGGTTATAGTGGAGAACAATGAGCAGTTCTTC | CASSSILDRVIVENNEQFF
TRBD2 | TRBJ2-3 | - | TRBV3-1/TRBV3-2 | TGTGCCAGCAGCCAAGATAGGACTAGCGGCACAGATACGCAGTATTTT | CASSQDRTSGTDTQYF
TRBD2 | TRBJ2-7 | - | TRBV27 | TGTGCCAGCAGTTCGGATAGCGGGTACGAGCAGTACTTC | CASSSDSGYEQYF
- | TRBJ1-2 | - | TRBV12-5 | TGTGCTAGTGGTTCCAATACCGTCGGAGGAGGCTACACCTTC | CASGSNTVGGGYTF
- | TRBJ2-1 | - | TRBV12-1 | TGTGCCAGCAGCTCCTCTAGCGGCAGCTCCTACAATGAGCAGTTCTTC | CASSSSSGSSYNEQFF
TRBD1 | TRBJ1-2 | - | TRBV29-1 | TGCAGCTTTAGGACAGGGAACTATGGCTACACCTTC | CSFRTGNYGYTF
- | TRBJ2-1 | once | TRBV7-3 | TGTGCCAGCAGCTTAAGAGTGGCAGCCCTAGGGGGTGAGCAGTTCTTC | CASSLRVAALGGEQFF
TRBD1 | TRBJ2-7 | - | TRBV7-8 | TGTGCCAGCAGCCCGGGACAGGGACCCATCTACGAGCAGTACTTC | CASSPGQGPIYEQYF
- | TRBJ2-5 | - | TRBV7-2 | TGTGCCAGCAGCTTAGCGGGGTCTAGGGGGGAGACCCAGTACTTC | CASSLAGSRGETQYF
TRBD1 | TRBJ2-5 | - | TRBV30 | TGTGCCTGGAGTGGACAGGGCCGGGCCTGGGAGACCCAGTACTTC | CAWSGQGRAWETQYF
TRBD2 | TRBJ2-2 | - | TRBV7-9 | TGTGCCAGCAGCTTGACTCGCGCGGGGGTCGGGGAGCTGTTTTTT | CASSLTRAGVGELFF
TRBD2 | TRBJ2-3 | - | TRBV9 | TGTGCCAGCAGCGAAACTAGCGGGAGGAGGTGGGATACAGATACGCAGTATTTT | CASSETSGRRWDTDTQYF
TRBD1 | TRBJ2-4 | - | TRBV30 | TGTGCCTGGAGGGCAACCGGGACAGGTGTAGCCAAAAACATTCAGTACTTC | CAWRATGTGVAKNIQYF
TRBD1 | TRBJ2-6 | once | TRBV19 | TGTGCCAGTAGTAGGGGACAGGGTTCCTCTGGGGCCAACGTCCTGACTTTC | CASSRGQGSSGANVLTF
- | TRBJ1-1 | - | TRBV15 | TGTGCCACCAGCAGAGATGATTTCCAAGAGGGGGATGGCACTGAAGCTTTCTTT | CATSRDDFQEGDGTEAFF
TRBD1 | TRBJ1-5 | - | TRBV4-2 | TGTGCCAGCAGCCTTCAGGACAGGGGCAATCAGCCCCAGCATTTT | CASSLQDRGNQPQHF
TRBD2 | TRBJ2-1 | - | TRBV5-1 | TGCGCCAGCGCGACTAGCGGGAGGGCCCTCGGGTACAATGAGCAGTTCTTC | CASATSGRALGYNEQFF